This T cell receptor beta chain was found in a study of shared clonotypes between healthy human individuals. Genomic DNA for unsorted samples was obtained from around 97 million PBMCs. Germline CDR1 MDHEN, CDR2 SYDVKM. This CDR3 is built from 11 residues. General study findings and limits: Among donors, the sharing of clonotypes was expected to be influenced by sequencing depth.

This table comes from immunoSEQ multiplex PCR, and its TCRdb copy is limited to in-frame clones, with some not included. The sample includes 500,000 to 650,000 clones, about 80% of them seen just once. Points on this clone: As yet, its antigen is unknown. Mismatch with germline at one junction end may stem from a read error.

The TCR sequence derives from a woman aged 40 to 50 in good health. Some clones in this sample may be carry-over from other donors' samples. Sequenced input: PBMCs. The rearrangement links TRBV28 to TRBJ2-3; TRBD2 is a possible D gene (6 bases). CDR3 protein: CASSLRDSPNF. Here the CDR3 DNA reads TGTGCCAGCAGCCTCCGGGACTCCCCGAATTTT. Complete variable domain (other parts from reference TRBV28 and TRBJ2-3): DVKVTQSSRYLVKRTGEKVFLECVQDMDHENMFWYRQDPGLGLRLIYFSYDVKMKEKGDIPEGYSVSREKKERFSLILESASTNQTSMYLCASSLRDSPNFGPGTRLTVL.